This TCR beta chain was profiled in a study of cytomegalovirus exposure and HLA in healthy donors. The CDR3 is 13 residues long. The germline CDR1 and CDR2 sequences are SGHNT and YYREEE (reference sequence). V lost 1 base and J lost 7, with 11 bases in between. Primers: 60 Vbeta forward and 13 Jbeta reverse. The repertoire was sequenced with immunoSEQ multiplex PCR; TCRdb's copy has only in-frame clones and lacks some. The data contain 150,000 to 200,000 clones, about 74% of them singletons. The sequence derives from a male donor in good health and CMV-seronegative. Sequencing was carried out using PBMCs. This rearrangement joins TRBV5-4 to TRBJ1-2; tentatively, D is TRBD1 (5 bases). DNA of the CDR3: TGTGCCAGCAGCTTGCCCCAGGGCTTTGGCTACACCTTC. Protein: CASSLPQGFGYTF.